This T cell receptor (beta chain) was found in a study of T cell responses to AZD1222 COVID-19 vaccine. Libraries were prepared by immunoSEQ multiplex PCR; TCRdb keeps only in-frame clonotypes and omits some of them. The repertoire consists of 150,000 to 200,000 clones, with 92% occurring once and the leading ten covering around 0.99%. This CDR3 has 13 residues. Germline-derived CDR1 and CDR2 are SEHNR and FQNEAQ (reference sequence). The V end was cut by 1 base, the J end by 2 bases, with 5 bases between. The source was peripheral blood, collected 28 days after the second AZD1222 dose. The clonotype originates from an adult who received the AZD1222 COVID-19 vaccine. The chain joins TRBV7-9 to TRBJ1-1; D is ambiguous. CDR3 in amino acids: CASSLVLNTEAFF. The CDR3 DNA sequence: TGTGCCAGCAGCTTAGTCCTTAACACTGAAGCTTTCTTT.